This TCR beta chain was recorded in a study of T cell responses to AZD1222 COVID-19 vaccine. Only in-frame clones appear in the TCRdb table, and some are missing; sequencing was by immunoSEQ multiplex PCR. In the table there are under 85,000 clones, approximately 91% of which are singletons. This CDR3 contains 15 residues. Looked up from germline, CDR1 is GTSNPN and CDR2 is SVGIG (reference sequence). The V segment lost 3 bases and the J segment 6 bases; nucleotides outside the gene matches: 11. This receptor was taken from an adult in good health. V is TRBV30 and J is TRBJ1-2; 9 nucleotides match TRBD1. The specimen was peripheral blood, collected on day 0 of MenACWY control vaccination. In nucleotides, the CDR3 is TGTGCCTGGAGCGCGGGACAGGGTTCTCTGGATGGCTACACCTTC. This translates into CAWSAGQGSLDGYTF.